This T cell receptor (beta chain) was recovered during a study of CD8 T cells in ankylosing spondylitis. Study-level points and caveats: A TCR beta motif of roughly 8 highly homologous variants appeared characteristic of ankylosing spondylitis blood. In ankylosing spondylitis patients, matched synovial fluid reportedly showed significant enrichment of disease-linked clones.

For TCR beta, libraries came from quantitative 5'-RACE with molecular barcodes. A single record per CDR3 protein comes from TCRdb applying MiXCR to the 5' RACE reads. The data show 300,000 to 400,000 distinct CDR3 sequences, with about a fifth seen just once and about a sixth held by the top ten. This clonotype was observed a handful of times. Its specificity is unknown. This clonotype was sampled from a male donor with ankylosing spondylitis. Source material: blood, either unsorted or a sorted T cell fraction (not recorded which).

This CDR3 reads CASSLRAGHDNEQFF. The CDR3 DNA sequence: TGCGCCAGCAGCTTGAGGGCAGGGCACGACAATGAGCAGTTCTTC. The chain couples TRBV5-1 to TRBJ2-1; D is possibly TRBD1 (5 bases). Trimming took off 1 base at V and 5 bases at J, with 13 bases between the two ends. This CDR3 spans 15 amino acids. Germline lookup yields CDR1 SGHRS and CDR2 YFSETQ.